A selection of T cell receptor beta chains follows, all from one sample in a study of T cells after yellow fever vaccination. TCRdb redid the calling of the 5' RACE reads with MiXCR, one entry per CDR3 protein. This repertoire shows hundreds of thousands of distinct CDR3 sequences, roughly 12% found once; its top ten account for more than 12%. Material: PBMCs, obtained on the day of the yellow fever booster vaccination. The receptors come from a man aged 25-45 years who received the YFV17D yellow fever vaccine. Each CDR3 is given without its conserved first and last residue.

j_call | v_call | cdr3_aa
TRBJ1-5 | TRBV29-1 | SVNHRVGNQPQH
TRBJ1-5 | TRBV7-8 | ASSKSQRGVGQPQH
TRBJ1-5 | TRBV7-2 | ASSLRGGPGQPQH
TRBJ2-2 | TRBV28 | ASIIAGQNTGELF
TRBJ2-3 | TRBV6-1 | ASSPDSPTDTQY
TRBJ1-1 | TRBV7-8 | ASSWALGALNTEAF
TRBJ2-1 | TRBV2 | ASTPTGTGLNEQF
TRBJ1-5 | TRBV12-3/TRBV12-4 | ASSLFGQGYQPQH
TRBJ2-5 | TRBV4-2 | ASSQVSGTQETQY
TRBJ2-3 | TRBV7-2 | ASSFYGGGTDTQY
TRBJ2-3 | TRBV20-1 | SASKLPADTQY
TRBJ2-7 | TRBV20-1 | SASLGTDSYEQY